This is a list of T cell receptor beta chains from one sample in a study of T cell repertoires in cytomegalovirus infection. TCRdb processed the reads anew with MiXCR; each CDR3 protein has one entry. The sample includes about 740,000 distinct CDR3 sequences, 35% of them seen just once. Sequencing was carried out using PBMCs. Receptors originate from a human donor in good health (CMV status not recorded). Some clones in this sample may be carry-over from other donors' samples. Both conserved end residues are part of each CDR3. The D gene is left open where the match is weak. Size tells how often a clone was seen (once, few, many) or the class of an expanded clone, and some rows leave it out.

J gene,D gene,clone size,V gene,CDR3 length,CDR3 protein,CDR3 DNA
TRBJ2-7,.,few,TRBV7-9,14,CASSLGGLFREQYF,TGTGCCAGCAGCTTGGGCGGTCTCTTCCGCGAGCAGTACTTC
TRBJ2-1,TRBD2,.,TRBV3-1,15,CASSQGEGAYNEQFF,TGTGCCAGCAGCCAAGGGGAGGGCGCCTACAATGAGCAGTTCTTC
TRBJ1-1,.,.,TRBV5-8,14,CASSLPGRSGEAFF,TGTGCCAGCAGCTTGCCGGGAAGGTCGGGAGAAGCTTTCTTT
TRBJ1-5,.,few,TRBV6-5,14,CASSRMGVDQPQHF,TGTGCCAGCAGCCGTATGGGGGTAGATCAGCCCCAGCATTTT
TRBJ2-2,TRBD2,.,TRBV19,16,CASSPLAGVETGELFF,TGTGCCAGTAGCCCCCTAGCGGGAGTTGAGACCGGGGAGCTGTTTTTT
TRBJ1-2,.,.,TRBV4-1,15,CASSQERGGSYGYTF,TGCGCCAGCAGCCAAGAACGAGGGGGAAGCTATGGCTACACCTTC
TRBJ2-7,.,.,TRBV6-2/TRBV6-3,16,CASTPRGGTDSYEQYF,TGTGCCAGCACCCCCCGGGGAGGGACAGACTCCTACGAGCAGTACTTC
TRBJ2-7,.,.,TRBV6-1,13,CASSEDATYEHYF,TGTGCCAGCAGTGAGGACGCCACCTACGAGCATTACTTC
TRBJ1-6,.,.,TRBV12-3/TRBV12-4,13,CASRGAGDSPPHF,TGTGCCAGCAGAGGAGCCGGGGATTCACCCCCCCACTTT
TRBJ2-1,.,.,TRBV12-3/TRBV12-4,14,CASSLVVYLNEQFF,TGTGCCAGCAGTTTAGTGGTCTATCTCAATGAGCAGTTCTTC
TRBJ2-2,.,many,TRBV7-2,13,CASSLMDTGELFF,TGTGCCAGCAGCTTAATGGACACCGGGGAGCTGTTTTTT
TRBJ2-7,TRBD2,few,TRBV7-2,18,CASSLAWREGRKSYEQYF,TGTGCCAGCAGCTTAGCGTGGCGGGAGGGCCGGAAATCCTACGAGCAGTACTTC
TRBJ2-5,.,.,TRBV6-6,15,CASSYSGGLRETQYF,TGTGCCAGCAGTTACTCAGGGGGATTACGAGAGACCCAGTACTTC
TRBJ1-2,.,few,TRBV5-1,14,CASSPGTSNYGYTF,TGCGCCAGCAGCCCCGGGACTTCTAACTATGGCTACACCTTC
TRBJ2-1,TRBD1,.,TRBV12-3/TRBV12-4,18,CASSPGQGLSTSPNEQFF,TGTGCCAGCAGTCCGGGACAGGGGTTGTCCACCTCCCCCAATGAGCAGTTCTTC
TRBJ2-7,.,many,TRBV7-2,13,CASSWARDYEQYF,TGTGCCAGCAGCTGGGCGAGGGATTACGAGCAGTACTTC